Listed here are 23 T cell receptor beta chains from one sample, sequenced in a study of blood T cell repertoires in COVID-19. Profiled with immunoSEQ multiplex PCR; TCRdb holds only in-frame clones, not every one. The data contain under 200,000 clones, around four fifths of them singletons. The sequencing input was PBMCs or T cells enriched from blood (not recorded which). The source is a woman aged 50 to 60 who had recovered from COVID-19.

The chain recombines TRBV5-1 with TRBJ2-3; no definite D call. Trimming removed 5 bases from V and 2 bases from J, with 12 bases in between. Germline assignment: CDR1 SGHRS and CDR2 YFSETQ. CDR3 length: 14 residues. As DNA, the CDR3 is TGCGCCAGCAGATTTGGCGGAGACACAGATACGCAGTATTTT. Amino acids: CASRFGGDTDTQYF.

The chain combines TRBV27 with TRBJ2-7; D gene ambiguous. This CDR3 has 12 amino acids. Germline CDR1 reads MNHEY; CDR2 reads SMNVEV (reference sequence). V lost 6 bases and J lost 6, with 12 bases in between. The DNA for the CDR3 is TGTGCCAGCAGGGGCCCGTCGGTCGAGCAGTACTTC. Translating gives CASRGPSVEQYF.

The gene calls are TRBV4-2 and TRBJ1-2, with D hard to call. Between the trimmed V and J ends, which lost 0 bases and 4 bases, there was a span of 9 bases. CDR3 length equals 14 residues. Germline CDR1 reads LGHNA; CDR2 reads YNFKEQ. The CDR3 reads CASSQEMPGYGYTF. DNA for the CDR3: TGTGCCAGCAGCCAAGAAATGCCAGGCTATGGCTACACCTTC.

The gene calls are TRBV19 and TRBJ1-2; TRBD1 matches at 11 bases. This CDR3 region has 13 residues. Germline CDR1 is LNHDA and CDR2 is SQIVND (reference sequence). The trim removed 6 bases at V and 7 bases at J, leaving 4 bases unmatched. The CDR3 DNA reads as TGTGCCAGTAGGCGGGACAGGGGGGTTGGCTACACCTTC. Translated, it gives CASRRDRGVGYTF.

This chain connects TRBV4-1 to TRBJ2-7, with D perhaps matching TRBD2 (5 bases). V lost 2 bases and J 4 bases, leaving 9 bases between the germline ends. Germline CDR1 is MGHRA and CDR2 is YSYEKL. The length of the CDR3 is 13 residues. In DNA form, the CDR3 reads TGCGCCAGCAGCCAAACCGGACTGTACGAGCAGTACTTC. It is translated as CASSQTGLYEQYF.

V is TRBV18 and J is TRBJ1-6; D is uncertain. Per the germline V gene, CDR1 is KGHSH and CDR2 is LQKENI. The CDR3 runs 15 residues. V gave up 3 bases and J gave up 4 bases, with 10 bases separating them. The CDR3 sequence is CASSPFADYNSPLHF. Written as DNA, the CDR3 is TGTGCCAGCTCACCGTTCGCGGATTATAATTCACCCCTCCACTTT.

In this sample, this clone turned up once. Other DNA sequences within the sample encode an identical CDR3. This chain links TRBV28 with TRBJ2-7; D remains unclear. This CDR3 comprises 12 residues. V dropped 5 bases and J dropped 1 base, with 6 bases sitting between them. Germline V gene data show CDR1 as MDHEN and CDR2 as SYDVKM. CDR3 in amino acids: CASSSSSYEQYF. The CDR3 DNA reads TGTGCCAGCAGTAGTAGTTCCTACGAGCAGTACTTC.

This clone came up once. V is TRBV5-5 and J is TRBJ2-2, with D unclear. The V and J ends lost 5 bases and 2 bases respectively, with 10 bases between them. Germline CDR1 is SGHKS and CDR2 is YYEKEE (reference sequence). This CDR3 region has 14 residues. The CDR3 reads CASRRSPNTGELFF. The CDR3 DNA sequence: TGTGCCAGCAGGCGGAGCCCCAACACCGGGGAGCTGTTTTTT. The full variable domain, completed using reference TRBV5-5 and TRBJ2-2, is DAGVTQSPTHLIKTRGQQVTLRCSPISGHKSVSWYQQVLGQGPQFIFQYYEKEERGRGNFPDRFSARQFPNYSSELNVNALLLGDSALYLCASRRSPNTGELFFGEGSRLTVL.

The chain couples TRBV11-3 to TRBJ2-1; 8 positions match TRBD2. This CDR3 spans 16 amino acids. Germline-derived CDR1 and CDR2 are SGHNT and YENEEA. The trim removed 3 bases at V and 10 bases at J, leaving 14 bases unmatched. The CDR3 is CASSLPAPFTSGEQFF. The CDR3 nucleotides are TGTGCCAGCAGCTTGCCCGCCCCTTTTACTAGCGGAGAGCAGTTCTTC.

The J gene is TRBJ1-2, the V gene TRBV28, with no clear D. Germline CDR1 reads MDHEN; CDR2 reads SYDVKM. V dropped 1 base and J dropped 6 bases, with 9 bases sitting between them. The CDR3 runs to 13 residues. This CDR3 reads CASSLSNSDGYTF. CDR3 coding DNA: TGTGCCAGCAGTTTATCCAACTCCGATGGCTACACCTTC.

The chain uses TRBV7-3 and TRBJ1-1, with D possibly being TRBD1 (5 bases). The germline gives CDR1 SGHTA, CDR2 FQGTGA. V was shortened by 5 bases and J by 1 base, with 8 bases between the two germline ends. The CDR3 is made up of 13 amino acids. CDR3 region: CASSRQGNTEAFF. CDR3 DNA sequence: TGTGCCAGCAGCCGCCAGGGGAACACTGAAGCTTTCTTT.

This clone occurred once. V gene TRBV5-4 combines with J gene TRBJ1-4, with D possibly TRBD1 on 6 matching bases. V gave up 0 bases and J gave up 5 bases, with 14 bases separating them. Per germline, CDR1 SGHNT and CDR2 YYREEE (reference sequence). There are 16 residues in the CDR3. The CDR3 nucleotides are TGTGCCAGCAGCTTGGGGGGACCAGGGGTAAATGAAAAACTGTTTTTT. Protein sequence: CASSLGGPGVNEKLFF.

The CDR3 protein is CASSLTTNYGYTF. The DNA for the CDR3 is TGTGCCAGCAGTCTCACAACTAACTATGGCTACACCTTC. The rearrangement links TRBV28 to TRBJ1-2; D remains ambiguous. Germline V gene lookup returns CDR1 MDHEN and CDR2 SYDVKM. The CDR3 is 13 amino acids. V was shortened by 5 bases and J by 0 bases, with 7 bases between the two germline ends.

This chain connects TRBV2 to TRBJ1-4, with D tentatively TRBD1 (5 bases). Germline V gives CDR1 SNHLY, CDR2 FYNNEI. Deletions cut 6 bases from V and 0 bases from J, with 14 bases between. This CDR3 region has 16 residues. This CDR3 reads CASSWYGGTTNEKLFF. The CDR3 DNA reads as TGTGCCAGCAGCTGGTACGGGGGAACAACTAATGAAAAACTGTTTTTT.

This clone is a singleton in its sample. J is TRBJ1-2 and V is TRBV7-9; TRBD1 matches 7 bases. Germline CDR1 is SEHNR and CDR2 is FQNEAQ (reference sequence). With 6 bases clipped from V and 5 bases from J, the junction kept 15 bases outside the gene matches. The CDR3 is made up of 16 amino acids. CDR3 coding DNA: TGTGCCAGCAGGAATTTCTGGGACGACAGGGTGTATGGCTACACCTTC. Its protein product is CASRNFWDDRVYGYTF. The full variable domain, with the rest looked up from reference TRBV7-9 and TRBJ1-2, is DTGVSQNPRHKITKRGQNVTFRCDPISEHNRLYWYRQTLGQGPEFLTYFQNEAQLEKSRLLSDRFSAERPKGSFSTLEIQRTEQGDSAMYLCASRNFWDDRVYGYTFGSGTRLTVV.

The CDR3 here is CASSFYAGNYEQYF. CDR3 sequence (DNA): TGTGCCAGCAGTTTCTACGCCGGGAACTACGAGCAGTACTTC. The chain combines TRBV7-2 with TRBJ2-7; perhaps TRBD2 as D (5 bases). Trimming took off 6 bases at V and 3 bases at J, with 15 bases between the two ends. This CDR3 has 14 amino acids. The V gene's germline CDR1 is SGHTA and CDR2 FQGNSA. The full variable domain, in which reference TRBV7-2 and TRBJ2-7 provide the parts outside the CDR3, is GAGVSQSPSNKVTEKGKDVELRCDPISGHTALYWYRQSLGQGLEFLIYFQGNSAPDKSGLPSDRFSAERTGGSVSTLTIQRTQQEDSAVYLCASSFYAGNYEQYFGPGTRLTVT.

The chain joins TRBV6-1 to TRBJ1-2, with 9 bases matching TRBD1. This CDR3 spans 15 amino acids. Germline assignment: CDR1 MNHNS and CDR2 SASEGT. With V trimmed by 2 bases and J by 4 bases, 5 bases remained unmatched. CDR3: CASSEHRGLGYGYTF. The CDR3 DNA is TGTGCCAGCAGTGAACACAGGGGGCTTGGCTATGGCTACACCTTC.

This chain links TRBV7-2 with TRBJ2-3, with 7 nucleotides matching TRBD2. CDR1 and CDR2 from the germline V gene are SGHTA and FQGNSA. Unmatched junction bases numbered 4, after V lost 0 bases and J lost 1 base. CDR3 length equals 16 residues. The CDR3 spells CASSLALGLGTDTQYF. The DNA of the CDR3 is TGTGCCAGCAGCTTAGCTCTCGGACTAGGCACAGATACGCAGTATTTT.

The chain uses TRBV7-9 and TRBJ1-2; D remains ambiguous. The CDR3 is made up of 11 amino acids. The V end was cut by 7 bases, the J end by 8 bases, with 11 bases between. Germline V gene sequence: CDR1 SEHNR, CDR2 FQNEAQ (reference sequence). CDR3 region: CASNILGGYTF. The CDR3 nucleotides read TGTGCCAGCAACATCCTCGGGGGCTACACCTTC.

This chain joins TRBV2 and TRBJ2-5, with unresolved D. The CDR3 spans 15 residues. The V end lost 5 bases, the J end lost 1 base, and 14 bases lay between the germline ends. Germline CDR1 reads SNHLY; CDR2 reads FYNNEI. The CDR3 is CASSRGVSVQETQYF. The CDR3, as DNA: TGTGCCAGCAGTCGCGGAGTCAGCGTCCAAGAGACCCAGTACTTC.

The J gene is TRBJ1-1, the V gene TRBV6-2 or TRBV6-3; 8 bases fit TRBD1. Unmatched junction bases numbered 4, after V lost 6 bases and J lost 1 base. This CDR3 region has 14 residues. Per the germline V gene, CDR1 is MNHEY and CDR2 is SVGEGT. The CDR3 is CASSGQGWNTEAFF. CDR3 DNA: TGTGCCAGCAGCGGACAGGGATGGAACACTGAAGCTTTCTTT.

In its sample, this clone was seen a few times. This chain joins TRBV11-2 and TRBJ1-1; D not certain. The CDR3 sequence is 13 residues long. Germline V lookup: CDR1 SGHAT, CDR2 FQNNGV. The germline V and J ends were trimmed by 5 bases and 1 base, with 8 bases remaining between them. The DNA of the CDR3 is TGTGCCAGCAGCACCCGACAGAACACTGAAGCTTTCTTT. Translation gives CASSTRQNTEAFF.

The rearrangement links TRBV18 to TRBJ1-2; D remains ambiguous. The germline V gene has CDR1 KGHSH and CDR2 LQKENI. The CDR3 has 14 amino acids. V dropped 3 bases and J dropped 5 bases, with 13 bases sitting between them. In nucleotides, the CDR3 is TGTGCCAGCTCACCCGCAGAGGCCGGGTATGGCTACACCTTC. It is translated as CASSPAEAGYGYTF.